This entry lists 5 T cell receptor beta chains sequenced from one sample in a study of CD8 T cells in Susac syndrome. With random hexamers, about 0.45 to 1 ug RNA was reverse transcribed. TCRdb analysed the immunoSEQ multiplex PCR reads with MiXCR anew, one entry per CDR3 protein. The table shows some 220,000 distinct CDR3 sequences, with 95% occurring only once. The sequenced sample consisted of CD4+ T cells from PBMCs. Receptors were obtained from a human donor with multiple sclerosis.

The chain couples TRBV15 to TRBJ1-5, with D tentatively TRBD1 (6 bases). Germline-derived CDR1 and CDR2 are LNHNV and YYDKDF (reference sequence). The CDR3 covers 14 residues. The V end lost 4 bases, the J end lost 7 bases, and 14 bases lay between the germline ends. The DNA of the CDR3 is TGTGCCACCAGCACACAGGGAAGGAACCAGCCCCAGCATTTT. Protein: CATSTQGRNQPQHF.

This rearrangement joins TRBV9 to TRBJ1-1; a weak D match, TRBD1 (6 bases). This CDR3 contains 13 residues. With 2 bases removed from V and 6 bases from J, the gap between germline ends came to 11 bases. Germline V CDR1 and CDR2: SGDLS, YYNGEE. CDR3 region: CASSVPGASEAFF. For the CDR3, the DNA is TGTGCCAGCAGCGTGCCGGGGGCTTCTGAAGCTTTCTTT.

The chain combines TRBV20-1 with TRBJ2-1; 9 positions match TRBD2. Trimming cost V 2 bases and J 7 bases; bases outside gene matches: 6. The CDR3 totals 14 residues. CDR1 is DFQATT and CDR2 is SNEGSKA in the germline V gene (reference sequence). CDR3 loop: CSARPSGRTNEQFF. CDR3 nucleotide sequence: TGCAGTGCTAGACCCAGCGGGAGGACAAATGAGCAGTTCTTC.

The rearrangement uses TRBV15 and TRBJ2-5; 7 nucleotides line up with TRBD1. V dropped 5 bases and J dropped 5; count of bases not matched to a gene: 14. Per the germline V gene, CDR1 is LNHNV and CDR2 is YYDKDF (reference sequence). This CDR3 has 16 residues. CDR3 nucleotide sequence: TGTGCCACCAGCGTAACGACAGGGTTTGGTAAGGAGACCCAGTACTTC. Its translation: CATSVTTGFGKETQYF.

This chain uses TRBV29-1 with TRBJ2-3, with D perhaps TRBD2 (6 bases). The CDR3 loop spans 12 amino acids. Germline V gene lookup returns CDR1 SQVTM and CDR2 ANQGSEA. Deletions cut 3 bases from V and 8 bases from J, with 12 bases between. The CDR3: CSVEGGGSTQYF. The CDR3 coding sequence is TGCAGCGTTGAGGGAGGTGGGAGTACGCAGTATTTT.